Given below is one T cell receptor beta chain in context. The repertoire was sequenced with immunoSEQ multiplex PCR; TCRdb's copy has only in-frame clones and lacks some. Here the sample spans about 15,000 clones, approximately 79% being singletons. The sample is drawn from a study of ipilimumab plus nivolumab after autologous stem cell transplantation. The germline V gene encodes CDR1 LNHNV and CDR2 YYDKDF (reference sequence). The CDR3 spans 17 residues. Unmatched junction bases numbered 10, after V lost 1 base and J lost 5 bases. J is TRBJ1-4 and V is TRBV15; TRBD1 matches 7 bases. Source: PBMCs, taken in a trial of ipilimumab plus nivolumab as post-transplant consolidation. The TCR sequence derives from a male donor with diffuse large B-cell lymphoma. CDR3 coding DNA: TGTGCCACCAGCAGAGCTCCCCTGCAGGGGGTGAATGAAAAACTGTTTTTT. Translated: CATSRAPLQGVNEKLFF. The full variable domain, completed using reference TRBV15 and TRBJ1-4, is DAMVIQNPRYQVTQFGKPVTLSCSQTLNHNVMYWYQQKSSQAPKLLFHYYDKDFNNEADTPDNFQSRRPNTSFCFLDIRSPGLGDTAMYLCATSRAPLQGVNEKLFFGSGTQLSVL.